Listed below are T cell receptor beta chains from one sample, sequenced in a study of blood T cell repertoires in COVID-19. Repertoires were generated with immunoSEQ multiplex PCR, while TCRdb's copy carries only in-frame clones and drops some. Among 300,000 to 350,000 clones listed, approximately 85% were seen once. Sequencing was done on a sample of PBMCs or T cells enriched from blood (not recorded which). These receptors all come from a man under 40 who had recovered from COVID-19. Each CDR3 is given with its conserved first and last residue. Fields, in order: J gene, D gene, clone size, V gene, CDR3 protein, CDR3 DNA. D genes are given only for firm matches. Where a row states a size, it is once, few, many or the class of an expanded clone; other rows omit it.

TRBJ2-3 TRBD2 . TRBV7-2 CASSSAGLSTDTQYF TGTGCCAGCAGCTCTGCGGGACTAAGCACAGATACGCAGTATTTT
TRBJ1-2 TRBD1 . TRBV5-1 CASSFEGQGDYGYTF TGCGCCAGCAGCTTTGAGGGGCAGGGGGACTATGGCTACACCTTC
TRBJ2-2 TRBD2 . TRBV3-1/TRBV3-2 CASSQTSGNTGELFF TGTGCCAGCAGCCAAACTAGCGGGAACACCGGGGAGCTGTTTTTT
TRBJ2-7 . . TRBV10-3 CAISETMEGKGTYEQYF TGTGCCATCAGTGAGACTATGGAGGGGAAGGGAACCTACGAGCAGTACTTC
TRBJ2-2 . . TRBV9 CASSGTVNTGELFF TGTGCCAGCAGCGGAACAGTTAACACCGGGGAGCTGTTTTTT
TRBJ1-2 . . TRBV30 CAGEGGNYGYTF TGTGCCGGGGAAGGGGGTAACTATGGCTACACCTTC
TRBJ2-7 TRBD2 . TRBV7-2 CASSLRSSLAGAPYEQYF TGTGCCAGCAGCTTGCGGTCCAGCCTAGCGGGGGCACCCTACGAGCAGTACTTC
TRBJ2-7 . . TRBV2 CASRGTHRGEQYF TGTGCCAGCCGGGGGACCCATCGGGGGGAGCAGTACTTC
TRBJ1-2 TRBD1 . TRBV7-2 CASSFRQGGYGYTF TGTGCCAGCAGCTTTCGACAGGGGGGCTATGGCTACACCTTC
TRBJ2-5 . . TRBV27 CASSYDRNQETQYF TGTGCCAGCAGTTATGACAGAAACCAAGAGACCCAGTACTTC
TRBJ2-3 TRBD2 . TRBV5-4 CASSKGLAGGRGTSTDTQYF TGTGCCAGCAGCAAGGGACTAGCGGGGGGCCGGGGTACTAGCACAGATACGCAGTATTTT
TRBJ1-5 TRBD1 . TRBV10-2 CASSESTRTGGSSGQPQHF TGCGCCAGCAGTGAGTCGACTCGGACAGGGGGGTCCTCGGGTCAGCCCCAGCATTTT
TRBJ2-1 TRBD1 once TRBV27 CASRGQESSYNEQFF TGTGCCAGCAGGGGACAGGAGAGCTCCTACAATGAGCAGTTCTTC
TRBJ2-3 . . TRBV6-1 CASSDLAVTDTQYF TGTGCCAGCAGTGATCTGGCGGTCACAGATACGCAGTATTTT
TRBJ1-2 . . TRBV5-6 CASSLMYRQSDGYTF TGTGCCAGCAGCTTGATGTATCGCCAGTCAGATGGCTACACCTTC
TRBJ2-7 . . TRBV10-3 CATWRGTGEQYF TGTGCCACCTGGAGGGGCACCGGCGAGCAGTACTTC
TRBJ2-1 TRBD2 . TRBV12-3/TRBV12-4 CASSSLAGGPFF TGTGCCAGCAGTTCACTAGCGGGGGGGCCCTTCTTC
TRBJ1-3 . . TRBV23-1 CASSQSARGFGNTIYF TGCGCCAGCAGTCAATCCGCTCGGGGTTTTGGAAACACCATATATTTT
TRBJ2-7 . . TRBV2 CASSAAGLSSYEQYF TGTGCCAGCAGTGCTGCGGGCCTAAGCTCCTACGAGCAGTACTTC
TRBJ2-5 . . TRBV5-1 CASSLVPGGQETQYF TGCGCCAGCAGCTTGGTGCCCGGCGGCCAAGAGACCCAGTACTTC
TRBJ2-3 TRBD2 few TRBV5-6 CASSFRLAASTDTQYF TGTGCCAGCAGCTTTCGACTAGCGGCTAGCACAGATACGCAGTATTTT
TRBJ1-5 . . TRBV12-3/TRBV12-4 CASSRTGTQHF TGTGCCAGCAGTCGAACAGGGACCCAGCATTTT
TRBJ1-6 . . TRBV7-9 CASSLGSSALHF TGTGCCAGCAGCTTAGGATCTTCGGCCCTCCACTTT
TRBJ1-3 . . TRBV30 CAWNLQVSGNTIYF TGTGCCTGGAACCTACAGGTCTCTGGAAACACCATATATTTT
TRBJ1-2 . . TRBV2 CASRWAGLVYGYTF TGTGCCAGCAGGTGGGCAGGGCTAGTATACGGCTACACCTTC
TRBJ1-1 . few TRBV20-1 CSARAGWEAFF TGCAGTGCCCGGGCAGGGTGGGAAGCTTTCTTT
TRBJ2-7 TRBD1 . TRBV19 CASSIGQGYEQYF TGTGCCAGTAGTATTGGACAGGGCTACGAGCAGTACTTC
TRBJ2-1 TRBD1 . TRBV6-5 CASFRDRVVNEQFF TGTGCCAGCTTCCGGGACAGGGTGGTCAATGAGCAGTTCTTC
TRBJ2-4 . . TRBV20-1 CSASLDTEKNIQYF TGCAGTGCTAGTTTGGACACCGAGAAAAACATTCAGTACTTC
TRBJ2-7 . . TRBV19 CASSILAGGAYEQYF TGTGCCAGTAGTATCTTAGCTGGTGGCGCCTACGAGCAGTACTTC
TRBJ2-5 TRBD2 once TRBV7-7 CASSLAGGETQYF TGTGCTAGCAGCTTAGCGGGGGGGGAGACCCAGTACTTC
TRBJ1-2 . . TRBV3-1/TRBV3-2 CASSQHSGGLTYGYTF TGTGCCAGCAGCCAACATTCGGGAGGGCTTACCTATGGCTACACCTTC
TRBJ1-2 TRBD1 . TRBV6-5 CASSRRTGVGYGYTF TGTGCCAGCAGCCGAAGAACAGGGGTCGGCTATGGCTACACCTTC
TRBJ1-2 TRBD1 . TRBV9 CASSVTTGSAGYTF TGTGCCAGCAGCGTAACGACAGGGTCTGCTGGCTACACCTTC
TRBJ1-2 . . TRBV7-9 CASSQRGGAGIVNYGYTF TGTGCCAGCAGCCAGAGGGGGGGCGCAGGGATTGTTAACTATGGCTACACCTTC